The T cell receptor (beta chain) described here comes from a study of post-analysis software for immune sequencing data (dated by TCRdb to 2013 to 2016). The study in broad terms: Disease courses on record covered relapsing-remitting, secondary progressive and progressive-relapsing multiple sclerosis, though some patients had no subtype annotation. The patient repertoires were set against under 12 previously published healthy control repertoires from donors whose ages ranged from about 6 to 25 years. A subset of samples was prepared in parallel using single-end sample barcoding, then pooled and co-amplified after Illumina adapter ligation.

To demonstrate the VDJtools post-analysis software, TCR beta repertoires were profiled from the peripheral blood of about 13 young patients with multiple sclerosis. Multiple sclerosis patients were children and adolescents aged roughly 6 to 16 years. In the germline V gene, CDR1 corresponds to SNHLY and CDR2 to FYNNEI. Trimming at the junction amounts to 6 bases on V and 7 bases on J, and the germline ends lie 16 bases apart. The CDR3 runs 14 amino acids, cysteine and phenylalanine included. Of the read, only the CDR3 DNA is kept; its 42 bases are in frame from base 1. This clonotype has a count of ten or more. Its recognized antigen is unknown. Within one base of it there is no much larger clone, and no base qualities were kept. Summary of the overall study and its limitations: The multiple sclerosis patient group was slightly younger than the control group. Direct clustering with F measure showed strong co-clustering of samples prepared in the same batch, prompting a batch-effect correction. Patients showed significantly higher frequencies than controls for a handful of TRBV segments, among them TRBV5-6, TRBV5-1 and TRBV20-1. Multiple sclerosis patients had significantly lower normalized Chao1 diversity than controls, a result that suggests substantial peripheral T-cell clonal expansion.

Libraries were prepared through PCR. Sequencing was performed on an Illumina HiSeq 2500. Unique molecular identifiers were incorporated into TCR beta cDNA libraries to reduce PCR and sequencing biases. Approximately 500,000 cDNA molecules were obtained per 1 to 10 million input T cells, so each molecule approximated one T cell. Patient libraries were prepared and sequenced with the same protocol used for the earlier healthy control dataset. Within a given batch, samples were prepared together, multiplexed and sequenced on the same HiSeq lane. In the paper's pipeline: MIGEC was used to process the raw barcoded reads, and molecular identifier groups with only a single read were discarded before consensus assembly and CDR3 extraction. VDJtools was used for post-analysis of the clonotype tables, and diversity was normalized by down-sampling every dataset to the size of the smallest sample. In repertoire overlap clustering, CDR3 amino acid sequences, but not nucleotide sequences, were matched to correct batch-related cross-sample contamination. Using fastp trimming at Q25 and MiXCR clonotype assembly, TCRdb reanalyzed the public sequencing data and kept in-frame beta chains. Every entry covers one CDR3 protein and lists the most common genes and DNA from its rows. TCRdb, not the original authors, processed these V and J calls. Recorded for this sample are over 250,000 distinct CDR3 sequences; 35% to 40% of them occurred a single time. The ten largest clones represent under 5.5% of the sample.

Sequenced sample: blood. The origin of this receptor is a girl aged 5 to 17 with multiple sclerosis. This chain is built from TRBV2 and TRBJ2-1, with the D gene not confidently named. The CDR3 in this case is CASRDGRSLNEQFF. The DNA is as follows: TGTGCCAGCAGGGACGGACGGTCACTGAATGAGCAGTTCTTC.